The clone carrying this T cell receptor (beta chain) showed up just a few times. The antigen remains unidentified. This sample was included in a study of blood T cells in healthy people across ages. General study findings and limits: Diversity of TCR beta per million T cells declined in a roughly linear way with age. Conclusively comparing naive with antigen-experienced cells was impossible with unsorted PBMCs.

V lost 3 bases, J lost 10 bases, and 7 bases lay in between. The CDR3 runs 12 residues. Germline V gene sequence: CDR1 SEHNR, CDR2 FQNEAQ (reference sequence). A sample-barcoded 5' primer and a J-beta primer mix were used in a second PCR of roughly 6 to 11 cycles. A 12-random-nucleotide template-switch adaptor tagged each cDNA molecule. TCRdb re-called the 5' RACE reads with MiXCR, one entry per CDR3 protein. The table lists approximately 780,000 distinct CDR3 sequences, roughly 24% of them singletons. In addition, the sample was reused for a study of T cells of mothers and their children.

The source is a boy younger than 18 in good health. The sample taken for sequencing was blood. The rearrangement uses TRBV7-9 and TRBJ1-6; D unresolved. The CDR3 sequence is CASSFAESPLHF. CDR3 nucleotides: TGTGCCAGCAGCTTCGCGGAATCACCCCTCCACTTT.